This T cell receptor (beta chain) emerged from a study of cytotoxic CD8 clonotypes in ibrutinib-treated CLL listed by TCRdb under 2021. Background for the entire study: The cohort had ten to twelve relapsed/refractory and about 15 treatment-naive patients; 17 to 18 were IGHV unmutated. Responses were partial in roughly 25 patients and complete in 2; after median 68 months follow-up, 14 stayed in remission and 12 progressed. Samples at response were collected after a median of about 13 months of treatment, with a range of roughly 6 to 36 months. On average, each sample yielded 255,043 productive templates and roughly 95,000 productive rearrangements. Of the 90 or so participants in the trial, about two dozen had longitudinal samples available. Cryopreserved peripheral blood mononuclear cells were obtained prior to treatment, at the time of response, and at either disease progression or sustained remission. Patients were still on ibrutinib when every remission and progressive disease sample was collected.

Turning to this clone: Its antigen remains unidentified. Qualities for individual bases were not recorded, and no much larger clone is one base off.

The investigation overall reported the following: Sustained-remission and progressing patients did not have matched sampling times, and lymph node repertoires were not examined. At ibrutinib response clonality went up, during sustained remission it held steady, and at progression it dropped back toward baseline. Baseline clonality exceeded that of age-matched healthy donors and correlated strongly with circulating CD8+ T-cell counts. Public clonotypes were rare and either shrank or stayed stable during treatment, and the rise in clonality at ibrutinib response reflected expansion of private clonotypes.

V gives up 4 bases and J gives up 4 bases, and the segment between their germline ends measures 7 bases. From a lookup of the germline V gene, CDR1 and CDR2 are SGHTA and FQGNSA. The CDR3 has 13 amino acids, counting the end cysteine and phenylalanine. Just CDR3 DNA is preserved here, 39 bases in frame from base 1. What the time point label conveys for this sample: 12 months on ibrutinib. For TCR beta library preparation, about 2 micrograms of genomic DNA was extracted from cryopreserved PBMCs. Longitudinal blood samples from CLL patients on ibrutinib monotherapy underwent high-throughput TCR beta sequencing. Patients were enrolled in a phase 2 open-label single-center ibrutinib monotherapy trial. On a MiSeq, deep resolution sequencing aimed for a depth between 1 in 1 million and 1 in 200,000 T cells, with each clonotype covered 10x on average. TCR beta libraries were generated with the immunoSEQ hsTCRB Kit. As for the authors' bioinformatics: Data were analyzed with ImmunoSEQ Data Assistant and ImmunoSEQ Analyzer, with V, D and J genes assigned per IMGT definitions. Clonality, which ranges from 0 to 1, was calculated by subtracting the normalized Shannon entropy of productive rearrangement frequencies from one. Only overrepresented clonotypes making up at least 0.05% of each patient's repertoire were included in the public clonotype analysis. Repertoires from approximately 12 age-matched healthy donors in immuneACCESS were used as clonality controls. Entries here come from immuneACCESS through TCRdb and include only in-frame sequences with V and J called. Some clones fail to appear in such tables; in the studies checked, an unresolved V gene covers under half of the shortfall, and the cause of the remainder is unknown. V and J calls and clone size are given by that table; D and trimming were obtained from the DNA. Counted in this sample were 55,000 to 80,000 clones; 90% of them appeared once. The top ten hold approximately 3.1% of the sample.

The input for sequencing was PBMCs, taken after 12 months of ibrutinib treatment. The TCR comes from a human donor with chronic lymphocytic leukemia. The receptor chain draws on TRBV7-2 and TRBJ2-2, with the D segment identity uncertain. The encoded CDR3 is CASSSGPTGELFF. The DNA sequence is given as TGTGCCAGCAGCTCCGGTCCCACCGGGGAGCTGTTTTTT.